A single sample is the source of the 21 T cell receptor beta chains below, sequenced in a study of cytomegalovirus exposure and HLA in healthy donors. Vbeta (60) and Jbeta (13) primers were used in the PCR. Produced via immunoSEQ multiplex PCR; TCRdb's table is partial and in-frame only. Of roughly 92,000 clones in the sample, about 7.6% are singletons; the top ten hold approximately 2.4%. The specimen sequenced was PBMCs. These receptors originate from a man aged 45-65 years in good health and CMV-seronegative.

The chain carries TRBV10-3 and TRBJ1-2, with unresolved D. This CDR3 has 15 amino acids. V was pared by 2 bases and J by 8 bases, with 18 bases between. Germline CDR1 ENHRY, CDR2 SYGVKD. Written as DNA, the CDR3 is TGTGCCATCAGTGAGCGTCTTGGAGGGAGTGAGGGCTACACCTTC. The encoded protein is CAISERLGGSEGYTF.

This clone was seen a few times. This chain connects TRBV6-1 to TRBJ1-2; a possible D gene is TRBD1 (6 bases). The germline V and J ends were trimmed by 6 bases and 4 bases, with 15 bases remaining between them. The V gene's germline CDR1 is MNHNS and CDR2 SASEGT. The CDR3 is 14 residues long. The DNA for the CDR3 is TGTGCCAGCAGCAGACCGGGACAAATCTATGGCTACACCTTC. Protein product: CASSRPGQIYGYTF.

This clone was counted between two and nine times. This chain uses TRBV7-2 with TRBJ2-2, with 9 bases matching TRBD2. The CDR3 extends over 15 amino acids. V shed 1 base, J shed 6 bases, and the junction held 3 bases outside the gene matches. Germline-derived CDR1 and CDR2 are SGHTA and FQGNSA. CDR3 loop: CASSLVAGGSGELFF. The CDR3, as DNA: TGTGCCAGCAGCTTAGTTGCGGGAGGGTCCGGGGAGCTGTTTTTT.

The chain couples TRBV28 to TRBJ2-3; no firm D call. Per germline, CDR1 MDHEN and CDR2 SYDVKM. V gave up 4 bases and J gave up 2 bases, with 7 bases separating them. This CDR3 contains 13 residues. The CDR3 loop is CASSSPSTDTQYF. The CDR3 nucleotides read TGTGCCAGCAGTTCCCCCTCCACAGATACGCAGTATTTT.

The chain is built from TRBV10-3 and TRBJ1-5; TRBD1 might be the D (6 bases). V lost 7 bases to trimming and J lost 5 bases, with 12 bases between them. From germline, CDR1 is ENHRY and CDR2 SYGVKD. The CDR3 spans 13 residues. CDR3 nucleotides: TGTGCCATCAAACAGGGCTTGTATCAGCCCCAGCATTTT. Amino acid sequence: CAIKQGLYQPQHF.

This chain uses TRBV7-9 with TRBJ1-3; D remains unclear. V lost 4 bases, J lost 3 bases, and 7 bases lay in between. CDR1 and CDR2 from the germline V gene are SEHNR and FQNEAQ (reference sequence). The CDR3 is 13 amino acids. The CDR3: CASSSSGGNTIYF. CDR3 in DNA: TGTGCCAGCAGCTCGTCGGGTGGAAACACCATATATTTT.

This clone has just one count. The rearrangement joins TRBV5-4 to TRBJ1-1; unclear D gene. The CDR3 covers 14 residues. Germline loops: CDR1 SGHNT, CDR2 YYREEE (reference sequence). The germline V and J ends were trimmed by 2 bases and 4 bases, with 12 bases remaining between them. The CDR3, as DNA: TGTGCCAGCAGCTTCAACAGTGCCTCCACTGAAGCTTTCTTT. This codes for CASSFNSASTEAFF.

Here the CDR3 reads CASSWTSGSYNEQFF. As DNA, the CDR3 is TGTGCCAGCAGCTGGACTAGCGGGAGTTACAATGAGCAGTTCTTC. J is TRBJ2-1 and V is TRBV6-5; 13 bases are shared with TRBD2. From germline, CDR1 is MNHEY and CDR2 SVGAGI. The CDR3 length is 15 residues. V was clipped by 6 bases and J by 4 bases; unmatched bases: 3.

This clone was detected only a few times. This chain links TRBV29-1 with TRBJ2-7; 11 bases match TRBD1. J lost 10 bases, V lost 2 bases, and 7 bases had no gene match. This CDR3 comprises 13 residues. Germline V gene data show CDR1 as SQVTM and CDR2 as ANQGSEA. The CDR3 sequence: CSVESGQGVGQYF. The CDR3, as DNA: TGCAGCGTTGAATCGGGACAGGGGGTCGGTCAGTACTTC.

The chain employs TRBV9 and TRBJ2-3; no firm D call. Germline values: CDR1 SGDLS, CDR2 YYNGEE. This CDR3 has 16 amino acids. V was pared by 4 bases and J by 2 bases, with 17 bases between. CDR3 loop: CASSPLATLYTDTQYF. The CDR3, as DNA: TGTGCCAGCAGCCCCCTCGCGACTCTCTACACAGATACGCAGTATTTT.

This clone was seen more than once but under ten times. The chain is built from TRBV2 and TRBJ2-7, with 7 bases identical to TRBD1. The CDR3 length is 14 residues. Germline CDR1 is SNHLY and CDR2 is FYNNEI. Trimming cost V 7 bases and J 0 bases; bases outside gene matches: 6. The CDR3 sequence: CASMKTGLSYEQYF. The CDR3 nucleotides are TGTGCCAGCATGAAGACAGGGCTCTCCTACGAGCAGTACTTC.

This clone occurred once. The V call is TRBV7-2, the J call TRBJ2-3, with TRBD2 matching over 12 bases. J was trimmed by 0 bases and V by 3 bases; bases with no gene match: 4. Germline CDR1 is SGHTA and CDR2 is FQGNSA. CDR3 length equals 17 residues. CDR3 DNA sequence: TGTGCCAGCAGCTTCCCCGGACTAGCGGGGAGCACAGATACGCAGTATTTT. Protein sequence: CASSFPGLAGSTDTQYF.

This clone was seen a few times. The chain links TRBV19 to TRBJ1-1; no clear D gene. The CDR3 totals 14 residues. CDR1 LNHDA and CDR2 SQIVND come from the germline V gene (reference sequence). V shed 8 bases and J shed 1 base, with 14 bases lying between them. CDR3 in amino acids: CASSTGIGNTEAFF. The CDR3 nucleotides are TGTGCCAGTTCTACGGGAATAGGGAACACTGAAGCTTTCTTT.

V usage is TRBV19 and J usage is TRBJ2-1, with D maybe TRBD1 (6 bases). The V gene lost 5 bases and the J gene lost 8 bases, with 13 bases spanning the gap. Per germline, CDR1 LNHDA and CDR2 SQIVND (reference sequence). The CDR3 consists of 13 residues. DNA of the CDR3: TGTGCCAGTAGTGAGGACAGTAGCGATGAGCAGTTCTTC. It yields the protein CASSEDSSDEQFF.

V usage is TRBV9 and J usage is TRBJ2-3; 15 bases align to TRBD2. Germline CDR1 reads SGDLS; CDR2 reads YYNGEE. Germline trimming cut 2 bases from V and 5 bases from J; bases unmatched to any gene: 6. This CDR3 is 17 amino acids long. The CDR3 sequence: CASSVGLAGGQLDTQYF. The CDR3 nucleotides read TGTGCCAGCAGCGTCGGACTAGCGGGAGGGCAACTAGATACGCAGTATTTT.

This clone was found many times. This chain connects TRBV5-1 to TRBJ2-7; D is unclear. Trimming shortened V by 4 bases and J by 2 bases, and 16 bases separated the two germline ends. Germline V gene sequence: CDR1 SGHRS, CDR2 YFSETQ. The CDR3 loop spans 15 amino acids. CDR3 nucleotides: TGCGCCAGCAGCGTGGCAGGAACCCAAACCTACGAGCAGTACTTC. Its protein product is CASSVAGTQTYEQYF. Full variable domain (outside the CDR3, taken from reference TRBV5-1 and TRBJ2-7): KAGVTQTPRYLIKTRGQQVTLSCSPISGHRSVSWYQQTPGQGLQFLFEYFSETQRNKGNFPGRFSGRQFSNSRSEMNVSTLELGDSALYLCASSVAGTQTYEQYFGPGTRLTVT.

The CDR3 sequence: CASSLIAGGINEQFF. Written as DNA, the CDR3 is TGTGCCAGCAGCTTGATAGCGGGGGGCATCAATGAGCAGTTCTTC. The chain carries TRBV7-2 and TRBJ2-1; 10 nucleotides line up with TRBD2. Germline V gene sequence: CDR1 SGHTA, CDR2 FQGNSA. Trimming at V came to 3 bases and at J to 6 bases, leaving 5 bases not matched to a gene. There are 15 residues in the CDR3.

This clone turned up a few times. The CDR3 loop reads CAWSVRGGASDTQYF. CDR3 nucleotides: TGTGCCTGGAGTGTACGGGGGGGGGCGTCGGATACGCAGTATTTT. V and J are TRBV30 and TRBJ2-3, with 8 bases matching TRBD2. J lost 6 bases, V lost 0 bases, and 8 bases had no gene match. The CDR3 contains 15 residues. CDR1 is GTSNPN and CDR2 is SVGIG in the germline V gene (reference sequence).

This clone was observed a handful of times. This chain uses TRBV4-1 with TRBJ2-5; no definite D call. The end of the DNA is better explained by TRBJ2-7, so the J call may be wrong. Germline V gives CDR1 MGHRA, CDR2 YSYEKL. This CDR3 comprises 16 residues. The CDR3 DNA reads TGCGCCAGCAGCCTGCGGCACACCTTGTCCTTCTACGAGCAGTACTTC. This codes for CASSLRHTLSFYEQYF.

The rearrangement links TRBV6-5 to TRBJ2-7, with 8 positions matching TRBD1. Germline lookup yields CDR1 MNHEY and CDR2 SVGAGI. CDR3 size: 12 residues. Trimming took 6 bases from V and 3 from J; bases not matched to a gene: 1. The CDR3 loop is CASSGTGYEQYF. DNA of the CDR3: TGTGCCAGCAGCGGGACAGGCTACGAGCAGTACTTC.

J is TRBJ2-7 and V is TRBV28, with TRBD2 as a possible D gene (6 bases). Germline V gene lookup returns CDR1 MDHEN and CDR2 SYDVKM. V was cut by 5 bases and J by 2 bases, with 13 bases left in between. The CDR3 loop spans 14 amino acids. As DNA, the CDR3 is TGTGCCAGCAGTCCTGGGGAGGAACCCTACGAGCAGTACTTC. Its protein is CASSPGEEPYEQYF. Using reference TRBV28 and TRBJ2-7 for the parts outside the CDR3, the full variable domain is DVKVTQSSRYLVKRTGEKVFLECVQDMDHENMFWYRQDPGLGLRLIYFSYDVKMKEKGDIPEGYSVSREKKERFSLILESASTNQTSMYLCASSPGEEPYEQYFGPGTRLTVT.